This T cell receptor (beta chain) was sequenced in a study of spatial heterogeneity in lung cancer. The CDR3 is 13 residues long, ends included. Germline loops: CDR1 KGHDR, CDR2 SFDVKD. TCRdb re-analysed the 5' RACE reads in MiXCR, keeping a single row per CDR3 protein. The sample has 95,000 or so distinct CDR3 sequences, roughly 10% seen once. The sample's time point: sample taken at primary tumor resection. Sequencing was performed on whole RNA extracted from tumor and nontumor lung tissue, or from frozen PBMC, and the material was left unsorted. As for this clonotype: The limits of the CDR3 on the DNA are not certain, so only TCRdb's listed CDR3 is given.

Sequenced material: PBMCs, taken at surgery. This receptor was obtained from a male donor with early-stage non-small cell lung cancer. J is TRBJ2-2 and V is TRBV24-1; the table's D call of TRBD1 was not tested on the DNA. This CDR3 is CATSSGRAGELFF.